The rows below give T cell receptor beta chains drawn from one sample of a study of cytomegalovirus exposure and HLA in healthy donors. Repertoires were generated with immunoSEQ multiplex PCR, while TCRdb's copy carries only in-frame clones and drops some. The sample carries under 130,000 clones, more than 65% recorded once. Sequences were obtained from PBMCs. All receptors come from a man aged 25-40 years in good health and CMV-seronegative. Each CDR3 is given with its conserved first and last residue. The D gene is left open where the match is weak. For some rows the clone size is stated as once, few or many, or as a class when expanded; others skip it.

J	V	size	D	CDR3	DNA
TRBJ2-7	TRBV6-1	NA	NA	CASSGGQGRLGEQYF	TGTGCCAGCAGTGGGGGTCAGGGTCGATTGGGGGAGCAGTACTTC
TRBJ1-1	TRBV7-6	once	TRBD1	CASSPDRRNTEAFF	TGTGCCAGCAGCCCGGACAGGAGGAACACTGAAGCTTTCTTT
TRBJ1-2	TRBV6-5	few	NA	CASSYSAGLGYGYTF	TGTGCCAGCAGTTACTCGGCAGGTCTCGGCTATGGCTACACCTTC
TRBJ1-4	TRBV4-3	NA	NA	CASSQDHRYPNEKLFF	TGCGCCAGCAGCCAAGATCACAGGTATCCCAATGAAAAACTGTTTTTT
TRBJ2-7	TRBV9	NA	NA	CASSVGGSSYEQYF	TGTGCCAGCAGCGTAGGGGGCAGTTCCTACGAGCAGTACTTC
TRBJ2-1	TRBV27	few	TRBD1	CASSSPDRGSHEQFF	TGTGCCAGCAGTTCCCCCGACAGGGGTTCACATGAGCAGTTCTTC
TRBJ2-7	TRBV27	few	TRBD2	CASSAVWREMSYEQYF	TGTGCCAGCAGTGCCGTGTGGCGGGAGATGTCCTACGAGCAGTACTTC
TRBJ1-2	TRBV5-1	NA	NA	CASSLGAGEGYTF	TGCGCCAGCAGCTTGGGGGCAGGGGAAGGCTACACCTTC
TRBJ1-6	TRBV30	NA	NA	CAWSVLGEARGSYNSPLHF	TGTGCCTGGAGTGTACTGGGTGAGGCCCGAGGGTCATATAATTCACCCCTCCACTTT
TRBJ2-3	TRBV6-5	NA	TRBD2	CASSYSRGRGTDTQYF	TGTGCCAGCAGTTACTCTCGCGGGAGGGGCACAGATACGCAGTATTTT
TRBJ2-7	TRBV28	NA	TRBD1	CASSLDRDSFPEQYF	TGTGCCAGCAGTTTAGATAGGGACAGTTTTCCCGAGCAGTACTTC
TRBJ2-3	TRBV7-7	NA	NA	CASSPRLNTDTQYF	TGTGCTAGCAGCCCTCGACTGAACACAGATACGCAGTATTTT
TRBJ1-1	TRBV30	NA	NA	CAYLTALVLRGSSTEAFF	TGTGCCTACCTCACCGCCCTAGTCCTACGGGGTTCTAGCACTGAAGCTTTCTTT
TRBJ2-1	TRBV12-5	NA	NA	CASGLGSQLYNEQFF	TGTGCTAGTGGTTTAGGGAGCCAGCTTTACAATGAGCAGTTCTTC
TRBJ2-7	TRBV11-3	NA	NA	CASSLMERSEQYF	TGTGCCAGCAGCTTAATGGAGCGCAGCGAGCAGTACTTC
TRBJ2-1	TRBV7-2	NA	TRBD2	CASSVLAAGIKFF	TGTGCCAGCAGCGTCCTCGCAGCGGGAATTAAGTTCTTC
TRBJ1-5	TRBV4-1	NA	NA	CASSQEGVPKRAQPQHF	TGCGCCAGCAGCCAAGAAGGAGTGCCGAAGCGGGCCCAGCCCCAGCATTTT
TRBJ1-1	TRBV7-2	NA	TRBD1	CASSKQGATTEAFF	TGTGCCAGCAGCAAACAGGGGGCTACCACTGAAGCTTTCTTT
TRBJ2-3	TRBV30	NA	NA	CAWKPSGLHTDTQYF	TGTGCCTGGAAACCGAGCGGTCTTCACACAGATACGCAGTATTTT
TRBJ1-1	TRBV7-2	few	TRBD1	CASSLDRGPGEAFF	TGTGCCAGCAGCTTAGACAGGGGGCCCGGTGAAGCTTTCTTT
TRBJ2-7	TRBV7-2	NA	TRBD1	CASSSGTANEQYF	TGTGCCAGCAGCTCTGGGACAGCTAACGAGCAGTACTTC
TRBJ1-1	TRBV11-2	NA	NA	CASSFRGFKAFF	TGTGCCAGCAGCTTCAGGGGATTTAAAGCTTTCTTT
TRBJ1-1	TRBV6-1	NA	NA	CASSGRSGTEAFF	TGTGCCAGCAGCGGAAGGTCGGGCACTGAAGCTTTCTTT
TRBJ2-3	TRBV13	NA	TRBD1	CASSSDRGFTDTQYF	TGTGCCAGCAGCTCAGACAGGGGGTTCACAGATACGCAGTATTTT
TRBJ2-1	TRBV14	NA	TRBD2	CASSPGVTSGRIGQFF	TGTGCCAGCAGCCCAGGGGTTACTAGCGGGAGGATTGGGCAGTTCTTC
TRBJ2-7	TRBV11-3	NA	TRBD1	CASSSGQGSSYEQYF	TGTGCCAGCAGCTCCGGACAGGGAAGCTCCTACGAGCAGTACTTC
TRBJ2-3	TRBV27	once	NA	CASSLSLGVITDTQYF	TGTGCCAGCAGTTTATCGCTAGGGGTTATCACAGATACGCAGTATTTT
TRBJ1-1	TRBV19	NA	NA	CASSGWWQGSEAFF	TGTGCCAGTAGTGGATGGTGGCAGGGGAGTGAAGCTTTCTTT
TRBJ1-2	TRBV7-9	NA	TRBD1	CASSPRGQGASGYTF	TGTGCCAGCAGCCCAAGGGGTCAGGGGGCGAGTGGCTACACCTTC
TRBJ1-1	TRBV6-1	NA	TRBD1	CASSITGQGQTEAFF	TGTGCCAGCAGTATAACGGGACAGGGGCAAACTGAAGCTTTCTTT
TRBJ1-1	TRBV4-2	few	NA	CASSQGLGGNTEAFF	TGTGCCAGCAGCCAAGGGTTGGGAGGGAACACTGAAGCTTTCTTT
TRBJ1-1	TRBV5-1	NA	NA	CASSPDRLNTEAFF	TGCGCCAGCAGTCCGGACAGACTGAACACTGAAGCTTTCTTT
TRBJ1-2	TRBV18	NA	NA	CASSPPERYSGYTF	TGTGCCAGCTCACCACCAGAACGTTACTCTGGCTACACCTTC
TRBJ2-2	TRBV11-1	NA	TRBD2	CASSSSGKLGGELFF	TGTGCCAGCAGCTCTAGCGGGAAGTTGGGCGGGGAGCTGTTTTTT
TRBJ1-4	TRBV4-2	few	NA	CASSQVRAEKLFF	TGTGCCAGCAGCCAAGTACGCGCTGAAAAACTGTTTTTT
TRBJ2-3	TRBV4-2	NA	TRBD2	CASSQDSGRAPTTDTQYF	TGTGCCAGCAGCCAAGATAGCGGGAGGGCCCCCACCACAGATACGCAGTATTTT
TRBJ2-2	TRBV9	once	NA	CASSVASRGAGELFF	TGTGCCAGCAGCGTAGCTAGCAGGGGGGCCGGGGAGCTGTTTTTT
TRBJ2-4	TRBV11-2	NA	NA	CASSLGGKNIQYF	TGTGCCAGCAGCTTGGGGGGCAAAAACATTCAGTACTTC
TRBJ1-5	TRBV5-1	NA	NA	CASSLGWGDNQPQHF	TGCGCCAGCAGCTTGGGGTGGGGGGACAATCAGCCCCAGCATTTT
TRBJ1-1	TRBV11-2	few	NA	CASSLTDSVRTEAFF	TGTGCCAGCAGCCTCACTGACTCGGTTAGAACTGAAGCTTTCTTT
TRBJ1-4	TRBV28	NA	NA	CASSFVGNRREKLFF	TGTGCCAGCAGTTTCGTTGGTAACAGGCGGGAAAAACTGTTTTTT
TRBJ1-1	TRBV9	few	NA	CASSVGGSMNTEAFF	TGTGCCAGCAGCGTAGGCGGCAGTATGAACACTGAAGCTTTCTTT
TRBJ2-3	TRBV29-1	NA	NA	CSVDAVAAGLADTQYF	TGCAGCGTTGATGCTGTTGCGGCAGGGTTGGCAGATACGCAGTATTTT
TRBJ1-4	TRBV5-1	NA	TRBD1	CASSLAPTGENEKLFF	TGCGCCAGCAGCTTGGCGCCGACAGGGGAGAATGAAAAACTGTTTTTT
TRBJ2-1	TRBV7-8	NA	NA	CASSDMGGHSYNEQFF	TGTGCCAGCAGTGATATGGGCGGGCACTCCTACAATGAGCAGTTCTTC
TRBJ2-1	TRBV5-1	NA	TRBD2	CASSLARLAGEQFF	TGCGCCAGCAGCTTGGCCCGGCTAGCGGGAGAGCAGTTCTTC
TRBJ2-1	TRBV5-1	NA	NA	CASSLVGLGYNEQFF	TGCGCCAGCAGCTTGGTGGGACTCGGTTACAATGAGCAGTTCTTC